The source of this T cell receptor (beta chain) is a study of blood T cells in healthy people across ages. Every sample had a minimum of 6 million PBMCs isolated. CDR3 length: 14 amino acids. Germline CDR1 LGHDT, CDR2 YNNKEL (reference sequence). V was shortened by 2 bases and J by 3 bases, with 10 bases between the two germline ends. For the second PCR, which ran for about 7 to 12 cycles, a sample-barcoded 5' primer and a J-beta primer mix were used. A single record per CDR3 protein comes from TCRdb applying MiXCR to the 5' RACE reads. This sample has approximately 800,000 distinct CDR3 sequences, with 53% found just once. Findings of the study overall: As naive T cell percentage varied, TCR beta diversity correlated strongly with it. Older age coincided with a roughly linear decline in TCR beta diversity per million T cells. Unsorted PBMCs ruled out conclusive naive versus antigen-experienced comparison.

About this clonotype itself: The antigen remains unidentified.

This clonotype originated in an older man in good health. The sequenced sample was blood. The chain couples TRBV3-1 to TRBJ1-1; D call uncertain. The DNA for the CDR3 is TGTGCCAGCAGCCAAACGGGGAGTTACACTGAAGCTTTCTTT. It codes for CASSQTGSYTEAFF.